This entry features one T cell receptor (beta chain) sequence. TCRdb re-called the 5' RACE reads; one entry per CDR3 protein, DNA not given. The sample has roughly 430,000 distinct CDR3 sequences. This record comes from a study of T cells expressing NK-cell markers. The sequencing sample was made of blood T cells: a sorted CD56 or NKG2C T cell subset, CD4+ or CD8+ T cells, or bulk PBMC T cells (not recorded which). The source is a woman aged 18-70 years in good health.

This CDR3 is CASRYPGGGSYNEQFF. The chain uses TRBV12-3 or TRBV12-4 and TRBJ2-1; no DNA is available, so the TRBD2 call from TCRdb remains unchecked. This CDR3 spans 16 amino acids.